This T cell receptor (beta chain) was sequenced during a study of T cell responses to AZD1222 COVID-19 vaccine. Study overall: Pooling of second doses given at about 4 or about 12 weeks was done.

V lost 1 base and J 0 bases, leaving 13 bases between the germline ends. CDR1 is KGHSH, CDR2 LQKENI, per germline. This CDR3 has 17 residues. Sequencing was performed with immunoSEQ multiplex PCR; in TCRdb, only in-frame clones are kept and a portion is missing. The sample carries about 110,000 clones, over 75% recorded once. This material consisted of peripheral blood, taken on day 0 of AZD1222 vaccination. This chain links TRBV18 with TRBJ1-3; D unclear. The sequence came from an adult in good health. CDR3 nucleotide sequence: TGTGCCAGCTCACCACTTTTACTCGAGAGCTCTGGAAACACCATATATTTT. Translating it yields CASSPLLLESSGNTIYF.